The next 8 T cell receptor beta chains were all read from a single sample in a study of shared clonotypes between healthy human individuals. Sequencing was performed with immunoSEQ multiplex PCR; in TCRdb, only in-frame clones are kept and a portion is missing. Here the sample spans some 650,000 clones, around 97% being singletons. Sequenced input: naive CD4+ T cells sorted from blood. Specified subset: CD45RA+ positively selected. These TCRs come from a woman aged 25 to 39 in good health.

DNA of the CDR3: TGTGCCAGCAGTTTATTCACGAGGAGTAACTATGGCTACACCTTC. This gives the protein CASSLFTRSNYGYTF. V gene TRBV28 combines with J gene TRBJ1-2, with unresolved D. This CDR3 contains 15 residues. V dropped 1 base and J dropped 1 base, with 10 bases sitting between them. Germline V gives CDR1 MDHEN, CDR2 SYDVKM.

This sequence joins TRBV29-1 and TRBJ2-7, with D possibly matching TRBD1 (5 bases). The CDR3 has 14 amino acids. Deletions cut 3 bases from V and 7 bases from J, with 19 bases between. Germline values: CDR1 SQVTM, CDR2 ANQGSEA. CDR3 coding DNA: TGCAGCGTTGAGGGGCCGCAGGGCCCTAAAGAGCAGTACTTC. It codes for CSVEGPQGPKEQYF.

This clone has just one count. This chain links TRBV30 with TRBJ2-7; D is unclear. Germline V gene sequence: CDR1 GTSNPN, CDR2 SVGIG (reference sequence). V lost 1 base, J lost 2 bases, and 6 bases lay in between. There are 12 residues in the CDR3. The CDR3 sequence: CAWSGGPYEQYF. CDR3 sequence (DNA): TGTGCCTGGAGTGGCGGACCCTACGAGCAGTACTTC.

The CDR3 region is CASSLLPSGSYEQYF. The CDR3 bases are TGTGCCAGCAGCTTGCTTCCTAGCGGTTCCTACGAGCAGTACTTC. The rearrangement joins TRBV5-5 to TRBJ2-7; 7 bases fit TRBD2. From germline, CDR1 is SGHKS and CDR2 YYEKEE (reference sequence). The CDR3 totals 15 residues. Trimming took 1 base from V and 1 from J; bases not matched to a gene: 5. The variable domain in full, completed from reference TRBV5-5 and TRBJ2-7, reads DAGVTQSPTHLIKTRGQQVTLRCSPISGHKSVSWYQQVLGQGPQFIFQYYEKEERGRGNFPDRFSARQFPNYSSELNVNALLLGDSALYLCASSLLPSGSYEQYFGPGTRLTVT.

The J gene is TRBJ2-2, the V gene TRBV27, with 8 bases identical to TRBD2. V gave up 5 bases and J gave up 6 bases; unmatched junction bases: 14. CDR1 MNHEY and CDR2 SMNVEV come from the germline V gene (reference sequence). The CDR3 runs 17 residues. The CDR3 DNA is TGTGCCAGCAGTCCCTCCGGGCTAGCGGGTAGGGCCGGGGAGCTGTTTTTT. It encodes CASSPSGLAGRAGELFF.

The chain joins TRBV28 to TRBJ1-4; D might be TRBD1 (5 bases). V lost 1 base and J 8 bases, leaving 11 bases between the germline ends. The germline V gene has CDR1 MDHEN and CDR2 SYDVKM. CDR3 size: 14 residues. The CDR3 sequence is CASSLSGQREKLFF. CDR3 sequence (DNA): TGTGCCAGCAGTTTATCGGGGCAGCGGGAAAAACTGTTTTTT.

The chain joins TRBV28 to TRBJ2-7, with 8 bases fitting TRBD2. The V gene end was trimmed by 4 bases and the J gene end by 3 bases; junction bases not matched to a gene: 11. Germline lookup yields CDR1 MDHEN and CDR2 SYDVKM. This CDR3 contains 16 residues. The DNA for the CDR3 is TGTGCCAGCAGTTCCCCCTCAGCGGGAGCGAACTACGAGCAGTACTTC. It translates to CASSSPSAGANYEQYF.

This chain uses TRBV27 with TRBJ2-5; D is unclear. Germline-derived CDR1 and CDR2 are MNHEY and SMNVEV (reference sequence). The CDR3 extends over 13 amino acids. Trimming took off 6 bases at V and 4 bases at J, with 12 bases between the two ends. CDR3: CASSPPARETQYF. CDR3 coding DNA: TGTGCCAGCAGCCCCCCGGCCCGAGAGACCCAGTACTTC.